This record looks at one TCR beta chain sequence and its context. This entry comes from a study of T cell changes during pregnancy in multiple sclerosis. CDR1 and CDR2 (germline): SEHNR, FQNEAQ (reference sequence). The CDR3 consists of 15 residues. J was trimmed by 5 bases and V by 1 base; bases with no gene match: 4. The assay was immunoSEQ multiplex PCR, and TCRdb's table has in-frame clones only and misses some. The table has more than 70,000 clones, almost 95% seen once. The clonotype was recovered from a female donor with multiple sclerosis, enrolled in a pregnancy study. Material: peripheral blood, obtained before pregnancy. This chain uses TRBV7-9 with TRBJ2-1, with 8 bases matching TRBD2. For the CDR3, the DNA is TGTGCCAGCAGCTTAGTTAGCGGGGCGCACAATGAGCAGTTCTTC. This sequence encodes CASSLVSGAHNEQFF.